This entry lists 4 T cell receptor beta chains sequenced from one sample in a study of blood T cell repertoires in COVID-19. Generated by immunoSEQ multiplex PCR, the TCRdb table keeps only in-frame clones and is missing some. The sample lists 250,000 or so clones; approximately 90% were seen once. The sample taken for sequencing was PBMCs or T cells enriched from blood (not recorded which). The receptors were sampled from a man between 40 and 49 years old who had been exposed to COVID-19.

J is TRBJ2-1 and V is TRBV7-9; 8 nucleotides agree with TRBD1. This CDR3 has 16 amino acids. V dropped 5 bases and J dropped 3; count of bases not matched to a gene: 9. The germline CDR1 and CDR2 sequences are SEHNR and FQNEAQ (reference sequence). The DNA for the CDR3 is TGTGCCAGCAGCCAGTTGACAGGGGAGGACTACAATGAGCAGTTCTTC. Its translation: CASSQLTGEDYNEQFF.

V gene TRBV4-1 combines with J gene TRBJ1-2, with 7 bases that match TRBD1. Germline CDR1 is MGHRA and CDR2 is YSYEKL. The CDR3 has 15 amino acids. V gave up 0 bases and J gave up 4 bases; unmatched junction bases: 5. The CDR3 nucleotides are TGCGCCAGCAGCCAAGATCGGGGACAGAGCTATGGCTACACCTTC. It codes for CASSQDRGQSYGYTF.

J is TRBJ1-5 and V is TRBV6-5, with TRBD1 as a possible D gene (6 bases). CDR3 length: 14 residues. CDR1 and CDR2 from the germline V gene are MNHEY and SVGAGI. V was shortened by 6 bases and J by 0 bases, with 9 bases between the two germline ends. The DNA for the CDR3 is TGTGCCAGCAGAGCGGACAGTAGCAATCAGCCCCAGCATTTT. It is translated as CASRADSSNQPQHF.

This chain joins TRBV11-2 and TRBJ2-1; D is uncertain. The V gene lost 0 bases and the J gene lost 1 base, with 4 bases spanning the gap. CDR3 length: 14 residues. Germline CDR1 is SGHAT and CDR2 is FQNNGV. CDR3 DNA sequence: TGTGCCAGCAGCTTAGATCGGTCCTACAATGAGCAGTTCTTC. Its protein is CASSLDRSYNEQFF.